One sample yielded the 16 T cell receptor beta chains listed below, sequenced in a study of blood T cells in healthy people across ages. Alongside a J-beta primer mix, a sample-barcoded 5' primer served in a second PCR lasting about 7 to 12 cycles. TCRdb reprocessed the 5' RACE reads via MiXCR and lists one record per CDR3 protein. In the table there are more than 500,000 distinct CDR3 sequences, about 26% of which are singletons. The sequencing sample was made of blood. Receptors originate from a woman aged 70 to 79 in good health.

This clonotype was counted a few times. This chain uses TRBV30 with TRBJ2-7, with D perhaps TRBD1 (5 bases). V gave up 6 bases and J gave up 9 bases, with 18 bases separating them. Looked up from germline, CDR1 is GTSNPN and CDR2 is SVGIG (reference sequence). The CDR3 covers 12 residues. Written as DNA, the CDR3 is TGTGCCTGCACTTCACTAAGGGGTCGGCAGTACTTC. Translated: CACTSLRGRQYF.

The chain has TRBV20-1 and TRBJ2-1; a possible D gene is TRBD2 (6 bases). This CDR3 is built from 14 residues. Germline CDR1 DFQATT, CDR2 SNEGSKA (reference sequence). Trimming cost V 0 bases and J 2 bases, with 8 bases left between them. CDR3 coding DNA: TGCAGTGCTAGAGATCCTAGCGCCTACAATGAGCAGTTCTTC. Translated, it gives CSARDPSAYNEQFF.

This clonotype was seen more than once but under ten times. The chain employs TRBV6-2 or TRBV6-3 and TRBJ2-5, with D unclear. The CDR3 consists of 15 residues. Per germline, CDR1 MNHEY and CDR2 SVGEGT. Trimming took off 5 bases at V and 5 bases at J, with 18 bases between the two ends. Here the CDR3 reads CASSALLDPSETQYF. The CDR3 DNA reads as TGTGCCAGCAGTGCCCTGTTGGACCCCTCCGAGACCCAGTACTTC.

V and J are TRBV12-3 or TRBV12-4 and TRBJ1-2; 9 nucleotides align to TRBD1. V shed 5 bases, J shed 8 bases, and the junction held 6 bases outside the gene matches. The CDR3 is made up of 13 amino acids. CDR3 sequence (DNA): TGTGCCAGCAGTCCCGGGACAGGGTTAGGCTACACCTTC. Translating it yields CASSPGTGLGYTF.

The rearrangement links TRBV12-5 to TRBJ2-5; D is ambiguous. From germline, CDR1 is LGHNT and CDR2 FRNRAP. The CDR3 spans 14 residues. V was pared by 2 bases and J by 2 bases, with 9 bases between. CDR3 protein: CASGLWVWQETQYF. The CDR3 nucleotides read TGTGCTAGTGGTTTGTGGGTGTGGCAAGAGACCCAGTACTTC.

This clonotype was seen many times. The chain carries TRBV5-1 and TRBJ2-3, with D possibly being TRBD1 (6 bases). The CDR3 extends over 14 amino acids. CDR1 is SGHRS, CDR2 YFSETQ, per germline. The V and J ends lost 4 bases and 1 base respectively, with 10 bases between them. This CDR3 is CASSHREGTDTQYF. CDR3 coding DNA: TGCGCCAGCAGCCACAGGGAAGGCACAGATACGCAGTATTTT. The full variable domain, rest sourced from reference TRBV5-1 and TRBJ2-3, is KAGVTQTPRYLIKTRGQQVTLSCSPISGHRSVSWYQQTPGQGLQFLFEYFSETQRNKGNFPGRFSGRQFSNSRSEMNVSTLELGDSALYLCASSHREGTDTQYFGPGTRLTVL.

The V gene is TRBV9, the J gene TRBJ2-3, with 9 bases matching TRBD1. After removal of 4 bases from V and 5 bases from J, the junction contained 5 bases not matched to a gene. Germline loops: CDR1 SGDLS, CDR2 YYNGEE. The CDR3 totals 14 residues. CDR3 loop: CASSPRQGGDTQYF. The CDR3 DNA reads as TGTGCCAGCAGCCCCCGACAGGGGGGAGATACGCAGTATTTT. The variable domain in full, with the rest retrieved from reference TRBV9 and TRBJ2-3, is DSGVTQTPKHLITATGQRVTLRCSPRSGDLSVYWYQQSLDQGLQFLIQYYNGEERAKGNILERFSAQQFPDLHSELNLSSLELGDSALYFCASSPRQGGDTQYFGPGTRLTVL.

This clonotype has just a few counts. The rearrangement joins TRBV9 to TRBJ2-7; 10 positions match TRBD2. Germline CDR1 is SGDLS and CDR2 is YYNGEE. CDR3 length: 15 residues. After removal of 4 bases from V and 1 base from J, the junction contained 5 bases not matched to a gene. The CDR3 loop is CASSYSGGFSYEQYF. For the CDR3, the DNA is TGTGCCAGCAGCTATAGCGGGGGGTTTTCCTACGAGCAGTACTTC.

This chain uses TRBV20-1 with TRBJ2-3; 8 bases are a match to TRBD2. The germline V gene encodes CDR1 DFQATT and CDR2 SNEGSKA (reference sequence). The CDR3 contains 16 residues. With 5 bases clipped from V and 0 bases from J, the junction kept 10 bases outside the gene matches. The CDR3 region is CSAPPIAGTSTDTQYF. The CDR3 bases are TGCAGTGCTCCCCCTATAGCGGGGACTAGCACAGATACGCAGTATTTT.

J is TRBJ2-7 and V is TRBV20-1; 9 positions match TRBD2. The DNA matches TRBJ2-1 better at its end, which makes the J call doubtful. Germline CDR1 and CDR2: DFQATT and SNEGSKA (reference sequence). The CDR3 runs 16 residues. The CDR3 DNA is TGCAGTGCTAGACGTCCAAGCGGGGGGCAATACAATGAGCAGTTCTTC. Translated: CSARRPSGGQYNEQFF.

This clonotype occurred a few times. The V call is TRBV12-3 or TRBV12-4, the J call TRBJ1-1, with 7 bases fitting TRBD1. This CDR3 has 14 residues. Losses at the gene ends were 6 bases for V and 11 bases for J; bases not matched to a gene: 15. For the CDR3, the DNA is TGTGCCAGCAGCGCCCGTCAGGGGGGTGTCGAGGCTTTCTTT. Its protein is CASSARQGGVEAFF.

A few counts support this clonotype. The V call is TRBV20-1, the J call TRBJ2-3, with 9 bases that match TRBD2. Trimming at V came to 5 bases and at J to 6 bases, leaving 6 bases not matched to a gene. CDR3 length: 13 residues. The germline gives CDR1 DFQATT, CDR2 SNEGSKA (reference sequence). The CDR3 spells CSAGTSPDDTQYF. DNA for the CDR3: TGCAGTGCTGGGACTAGCCCTGACGATACGCAGTATTTT.

CDR3 sequence (DNA): TGTGCCAGCAGTCAATACAAGTGGGACATCTCCTACAATGAGCAGTTCTTC. Translated: CASSQYKWDISYNEQFF. The chain carries TRBV27 and TRBJ2-1; maybe TRBD1 (6 bases). V shed 5 bases and J shed 0 bases, with 17 bases lying between them. CDR3 length equals 17 residues. The germline V gene encodes CDR1 MNHEY and CDR2 SMNVEV (reference sequence).

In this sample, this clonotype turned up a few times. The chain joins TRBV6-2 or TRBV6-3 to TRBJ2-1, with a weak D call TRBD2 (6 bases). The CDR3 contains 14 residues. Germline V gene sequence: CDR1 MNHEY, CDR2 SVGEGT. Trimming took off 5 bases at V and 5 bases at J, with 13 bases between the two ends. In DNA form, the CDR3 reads TGTGCCAGCAGTGCCCAGCGGGCAAACAATGAGCAGTTCTTC. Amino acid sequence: CASSAQRANNEQFF.

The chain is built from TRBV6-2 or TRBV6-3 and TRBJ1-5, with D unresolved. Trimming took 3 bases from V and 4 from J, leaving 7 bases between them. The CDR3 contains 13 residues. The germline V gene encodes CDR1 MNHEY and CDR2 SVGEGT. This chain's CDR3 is CASSYWVNQPQHF. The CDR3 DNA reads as TGTGCCAGCAGTTATTGGGTAAATCAGCCCCAGCATTTT.

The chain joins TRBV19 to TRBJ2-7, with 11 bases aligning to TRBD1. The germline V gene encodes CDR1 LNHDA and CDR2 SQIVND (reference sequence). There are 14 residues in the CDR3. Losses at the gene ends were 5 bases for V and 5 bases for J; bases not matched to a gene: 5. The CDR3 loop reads CASSADRGLDEQYF. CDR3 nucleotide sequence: TGTGCCAGTAGTGCGGACAGGGGGCTCGACGAGCAGTACTTC.